This T cell receptor (beta chain) was identified during a study of cytomegalovirus exposure and HLA in healthy donors (dated by TCRdb to between 2016 and 2019). Describing the broader study: In an earlier analysis of roughly 590 of the donors, 276 Gb of sequence data and approximately 100 million unique TCR beta sequences from approximately 180 million T cells were reported. An early release that covered approximately 600 HLA-typed donors contained about 290 gigabases of sequencing data and about 93 million unique TCR sequences. Among the roughly 410 genotyped donors, approximately 76% belonged to the genetic ancestry cluster associated with self-reported Caucasian donors. The study aimed to test whether signatures of past pathogen exposure could be identified by cataloging public T cell receptors. The T cell repertoires of 666 subjects were profiled by immunosequencing and related to cytomegalovirus serostatus. A separate validation cohort of roughly 130 different subjects was used in addition to the 666-subject first cohort. High-throughput TCR immunosequencing, statistical association of individual TCRs with disease status, and machine learning were combined to predict cytomegalovirus infection status. A later analysis re-analyzed previously published TCR beta repertoires from 550 to 700 donors and added high-resolution HLA genotyping to study TCR occurrence patterns. The later analysis used no new phenotypic data to find candidate immune exposures, relying instead on TCR beta sequences and their occurrence across donors. An earlier analysis of around 580 of the donors used high-throughput TCR beta sequencing to judge whether each TCR beta V gene segment behaved as functional or pseudogenic. Alongside the repertoire data, information on donor age, sex, ethnicity and CMV serostatus was compiled. Genome-wide SNP genotypes for about 55% of the 666 donors were used in a later genetic analysis, which treated that subset as a discovery cohort. Every repertoire in the discovery cohort had been generated on one and the same sequencing platform. HLA typing included class I and class II loci at four-digit resolution. Typing coverage varied by locus: roughly 620-630 donors for A, B, C, DRB1 and DQB1; about 520 for DQA1; 600 to 610 for DPA1; roughly 450 for DPB1. Because of strong linkage in the cohort, roughly five DR-DQ haplotypes were treated as single units for association and clustering. Across some 400 genotyped donors of the cohort, an average of 235,054 unique TCR beta nucleotide sequences per donor were sequenced, and around 20% of those sequences were non-productive.

The cohort was made up of 666 healthy bone marrow donors. At the time of sampling, every cohort member was nominally healthy, though immune exposures that went unrecorded were likely present. CMV serostatus was positive for roughly 290 and negative for about half of the roughly 670 cohort members, and was not recorded for this donor. Each donor provided a peripheral blood sample, and peripheral blood mononuclear cells were used for TCR beta sequencing. The Qiagen DNeasy Blood Extraction Kit was used to extract genomic DNA from the blood cell samples. Comments on this clone: Which antigen it targets is not known. One base away there is no much larger clone; base qualities are not given.

Library construction relied on the immunoSEQ multiplex PCR assay. For the multiplex PCR, a mixture combining 60 forward primers for TCR Vbeta segments and 13 reverse primers for TCR Jbeta segments was used. A multiplex PCR assay on genomic DNA amplified the CDR3 region of rearranged TCR beta genes. The Illumina HiSeq System was used to sequence the amplified TCR beta libraries as 87-base-pair reads. In the paper's pipeline: A later analysis counted about 82 million unique TCR beta chains across the 666 repertoires, and around 9.9 million of these chains were shared by at least two donors. A nearest-neighbor algorithm error-corrected the raw reads and collapsed the reads into unique sequences, merging closely related sequences to remove PCR and sequencing errors. To assign V, D and J gene segments, CDR3 sequences were aligned to IMGT reference sequences. For a sequence to be retained, at least a six-nucleotide match to both a V gene segment and a J gene segment was required. A rearrangement counted as productive if the CDR3 had no stop codons and remained in frame with V and J, and every other rearrangement counted as non-productive. CDR3 was defined by IMGT convention, running from the second conserved V-encoded cysteine to the conserved J-encoded phenylalanine. Sequences without an unambiguous match to a single V gene segment were excluded from the earlier analysis of about 640 of the donors. An earlier analysis of some 500 of the donors classified V segments as functional when productive rearrangements were above 56.7% and as segregating when the standard deviation between donors was above 5%. To diagnose cytomegalovirus status from the catalog of TCR beta chain sequences, a statistical classification framework was built. A later analysis assigned V and J genes by comparing TCR nucleotide sequences with IMGT/GENE-DB human TR gene sequences. Using the TCRdist pipeline, a later analysis assigned CDR3 sequences along with most-parsimonious VDJ recombination scenarios. In a later analysis, each TCR beta chain was defined by its CDR3 amino acid sequence together with its V-gene family, and reads without a unique V-gene family were excluded. A later analysis removed 592 highly shared, low-generation-probability nucleotide sequences to deal with suspected cross-contamination and a sequencing artifact. A later analysis calculated a clonal expansion index for each public chain from normalized within-repertoire ranks of inferred template counts. In a later analysis, generation probabilities were computed using a VDJ recombination model fitted to out-of-frame rearrangements, and the results were checked against IGoR. A later analysis scored TCR-TCR, TCR-HLA and TCR-CMV co-occurrence with hypergeometric tests, applying a repertoire-size bias correction to TCR pairs. A later analysis estimated false discovery rates by permuting HLA or CMV assignments 20 times. In a later analysis, co-occurring TCRs were grouped with DBSCAN, and TCRdist sequence similarity was added when clustering was performed within HLA-allele-positive subsets. Repertoires with fewer than 30,000 or more than 120,000 public chains were left out of co-occurrence clustering, as were roughly five repertoires with anomalous nucleotide sharing. Drawn from immuneACCESS, this table holds only the in-frame rearrangements with V and J called that TCRdb kept. Clones are partly lost; checked studies trace under half to an unresolved V gene and leave the rest unexplained. V and J calls and clone size are copied from that table; D and trimming were computed from the DNA. Present in this sample are 250,000 or so clones, 70% to 90% of which were seen just once. Jointly, the top ten make up around 1.4% of the sample.

What the work shows at the level of the full study, not this receptor alone: A cluster of highly shared sequence variants was judged likely to represent a technical artifact of the sequencing pipeline. Because HLA typing was missing for some donors at each locus, association tests included only the typed subset. A few of the identified cytomegalovirus-associated TCR beta chains were confirmed in vitro to be specific for cytomegalovirus antigens. The authors suggested that the approach could potentially be extended to other disease states and immunological phenotypes. Most CMV-associated TCR beta chains appeared to be HLA-restricted in a later analysis, and the HLA associations seemed to be driven largely by CMV exposure. An earlier analysis of some 560 of the donors showed that most TCR beta V segments appeared in productive rearrangements either about 87% or about 30% of the time, which broadly matched IMGT annotations. In a later analysis, TCR association rates were found to vary across HLA loci, with the most associated TCRs seen for DRB1 alleles and the fewest for HLA-C alleles. Compared with equally common non-associated chains, HLA-associated TCR beta chains in a later analysis were more clonally expanded and had lower generation probabilities. A further reported finding was that TCR beta sequences accurately predicted the HLA-A and HLA-B alleles for most subjects in the first cohort. The presence/absence analyses assumed that sequencing depth was roughly uniform across donors, and that assumption may not be true. When HLA alleles, especially DR and DQ, strongly co-occurred, TCR associations were difficult to assign to individual alleles. According to a later genetic analysis, donors in an Asian-associated ancestry cluster had fewer N-insertions in productive TCRs than the approximately 700-donor mean. A later analysis associated 16,951 TCR beta sequences with specific HLA alleles at a false discovery rate of 0.05. Across donors, most TCR sequences were observed very rarely, whereas some public TCRs were present in many individuals. Only TCR beta chains were sequenced in this cohort, and the absence of alpha or paired-chain data limited detectable features. V-gene and J-gene trimming of TCR beta chains was associated with a missense DCLRE1C variant in a later genetic analysis, and the association was replicated in an independent cohort. Linkage disequilibrium might explain the correlated functional status among segregating V segments, but an unknown experimental factor could not be excluded. CMV serostatus was the only immune exposure information available for the cohort. Several of the top co-occurrence clusters appeared to be linked to parvovirus B19, influenza, CMV and Epstein-Barr virus, according to a later analysis. In both the original and validation cohorts, the classifier was reported to diagnose cytomegalovirus status with high specificity and sensitivity. The study listed 164 TCR beta chains as associated with cytomegalovirus. Because counts were too low, about 18 rarely observed V segments, including chromosome 9 orphons, were left out of the earlier analysis of a few hundred of the donors.

Sequenced material: PBMCs. This clonotype was obtained from a human donor in good health.

The CDR3 reads CASSRQSGPSYNEQFF. The sequenced DNA is TGTGCCAGCAGCCGACAAAGTGGCCCCTCCTACAATGAGCAGTTCTTC. The chain joins TRBV5-4 to TRBJ2-1; the D gene identity is not certain. The CDR3 runs 16 residues from the cysteine to the phenylalanine. CDR3 DNA only is kept here, 48 bases in frame from base 1. V sheds 4 bases and J sheds 0 bases, leaving 14 bases between their ends. As encoded in the germline V gene (reference sequence), CDR1 is SGHNT while CDR2 is YYREEE.